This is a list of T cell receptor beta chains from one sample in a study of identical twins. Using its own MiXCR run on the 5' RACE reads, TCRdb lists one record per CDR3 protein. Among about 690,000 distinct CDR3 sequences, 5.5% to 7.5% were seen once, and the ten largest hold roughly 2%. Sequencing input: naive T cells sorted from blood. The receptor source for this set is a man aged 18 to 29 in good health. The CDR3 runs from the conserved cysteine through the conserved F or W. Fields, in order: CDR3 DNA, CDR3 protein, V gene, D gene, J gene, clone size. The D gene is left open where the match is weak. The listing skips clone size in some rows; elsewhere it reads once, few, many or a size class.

TGCGCCAGCAGTCAAAGGACTAGCGCCTGGCCCTTCTACAATGAGCAGTTCTTC,CASSQRTSAWPFYNEQFF,TRBV23-1,TRBD2,TRBJ2-1,few
TGTGCCAGCAGTGATTCCCGGACAGGGTGGGACTATGGCTACACCTTC,CASSDSRTGWDYGYTF,TRBV25-1,TRBD1,TRBJ1-2,.
TGCAGCGTTGATGGGGGAGGCGAGCAGTACTTC,CSVDGGGEQYF,TRBV29-1,.,TRBJ2-7,many
TGCAGTGCTAGAGCTGAGCAATTGTATGAAAAACTGTTTTTT,CSARAEQLYEKLFF,TRBV20-1,.,TRBJ1-4,many
TGCAGCGTTGAAGTACAGCGGACCTACAATGAGCAGTTCTTC,CSVEVQRTYNEQFF,TRBV29-1,.,TRBJ2-1,many
TGCAGTGCTAGAGAAGCGGGGACAGTTTACAATGAGCAGTTCTTC,CSAREAGTVYNEQFF,TRBV20-1,.,TRBJ2-1,many
TGTGCCAGCAGTGAGGGGCGGGAGGCAGATACGCAGTATTTT,CASSEGREADTQYF,TRBV6-4,TRBD2,TRBJ2-3,.
TGCGCCAGCAGCTTGGGGGCAGCTAGCCAAGGGACCCAGTACTTC,CASSLGAASQGTQYF,TRBV5-1,.,TRBJ2-5,.
TGTGCCAGCAGGGGAGGTCGGCAGCCCCAGCATTTT,CASRGGRQPQHF,TRBV6-2/TRBV6-3,.,TRBJ1-5,few
TGCGCCAGCAGCTTACCCCTCCTCTCTGGGGCCAACGTCCTGACTTTC,CASSLPLLSGANVLTF,TRBV5-1,.,TRBJ2-6,many
TGTGCCGAAAACCCACTAACGGAGGGGTTCTCCTACAATGAGCAGTTCTTC,CAENPLTEGFSYNEQFF,TRBV19,.,TRBJ2-1,.
TGTGCCAGTTCAACTAGCGGGCTATCCTACGAGCAGTACTTC,CASSTSGLSYEQYF,TRBV7-3,TRBD2,TRBJ2-7,.
TGCAGTGCGAGCTCCAGCTCTGGAACTGAAGCTTTCTTT,CSASSSSGTEAFF,TRBV20-1,.,TRBJ1-1,many
TGTGCCACTCGCCCTGACAGGGAAAACACAGATACGCAGTATTTT,CATRPDRENTDTQYF,TRBV15,TRBD1,TRBJ2-3,.
TGTGCCAGCAGTTTAACTAGCTGGGAGCAGTTCTTC,CASSLTSWEQFF,TRBV12-3/TRBV12-4,.,TRBJ2-1,many
TGTGCCAGCAGCACAGACGGGACCGGGGAGCTGTTTTTT,CASSTDGTGELFF,TRBV7-2,.,TRBJ2-2,few
TGCGCCAGCAGCTTGGGTGAGCGCTCCTCTAGCACAGATACGCAGTATTTT,CASSLGERSSSTDTQYF,TRBV5-1,.,TRBJ2-3,few
TGCAGTGCTAGAGGCTCACGCCGGGACAGGGAAGGCAATCAGCCCCAGCATTTT,CSARGSRRDREGNQPQHF,TRBV20-1,TRBD1,TRBJ1-5,few